Included here is one T cell receptor beta chain sequence, with context. Sequencing was performed with immunoSEQ multiplex PCR; in TCRdb, only in-frame clones are kept and a portion is missing. This sample carries some 78,000 clones, approximately 95% of them seen once, and the ten largest clones take under 0.3%. This sample was included in a study of technical replicates of blood from a few donors. The CDR3 spans 13 residues. CDR1 and CDR2 from the germline V gene are GTSNPN and SVGIG (reference sequence). The V and J ends lost 4 bases and 7 bases respectively, with 14 bases between them. This clonotype originated in a human donor in good health. The sample consisted of T cells isolated from PBMCs. The genes are TRBV30 and TRBJ1-5, with a tentative D call TRBD1 (5 bases). The CDR3, as DNA: TGTGCCTGGACCCCCCAGAAGGGGCAGCCCCAGCATTTT. It specifies CAWTPQKGQPQHF.